These 6 T cell receptor beta chains originate from one sample sequenced in a study of T-cell memory formation after mild COVID-19. TCRdb re-analysed the 5' RACE reads in MiXCR, keeping a single row per CDR3 protein. Here the sample spans roughly 580,000 distinct CDR3 sequences, 15% to 20% being singletons. Source material: PBMCs or a T cell subset sorted from them (not recorded which). All receptors come from an adult woman who had mild COVID-19 (a few samples of this study predate the infection). Cell type and time point are not known.

This clonotype has ten or more counts. V usage is TRBV5-1 and J usage is TRBJ2-5; no clear D. Trimming stripped 0 bases from V and 4 bases from J, with 7 bases between. The CDR3 has 13 amino acids. CDR1 and CDR2 from the germline V gene are SGHRS and YFSETQ. CDR3 DNA sequence: TGCGCCAGCAGCTTGGAATGGGGAGAGACCCAGTACTTC. This encodes CASSLEWGETQYF.

V gene TRBV20-1 combines with J gene TRBJ2-5, with 9 bases that match TRBD1. CDR3 length equals 13 residues. J lost 4 bases, V lost 5 bases, and 5 bases had no gene match. The germline gives CDR1 DFQATT, CDR2 SNEGSKA (reference sequence). CDR3 sequence: CSAPDRGRETQYF. The CDR3 nucleotides read TGCAGTGCTCCGGACAGGGGCAGAGAGACCCAGTACTTC.

This chain joins TRBV18 and TRBJ2-5; 9 positions match TRBD1. Germline loops: CDR1 KGHSH, CDR2 LQKENI. The CDR3 covers 16 residues. The trim removed 3 bases at V and 5 bases at J, leaving 10 bases unmatched. As DNA, the CDR3 is TGTGCCAGCTCACCTCGTACACAGGGGGCCGGGGAGACCCAGTACTTC. The encoded protein is CASSPRTQGAGETQYF.

The rearrangement links TRBV7-9 to TRBJ1-6; TRBD1 is a possible D gene (5 bases). Deletions cut 3 bases from V and 9 bases from J, with 6 bases between. The CDR3 loop spans 12 amino acids. CDR1 and CDR2 (germline): SEHNR, FQNEAQ (reference sequence). The CDR3 nucleotides are TGTGCCAGCAGCTTCGGGGGTTCACCCCTCCACTTT. It is translated as CASSFGGSPLHF.

This clonotype was detected only a few times. This chain connects TRBV9 to TRBJ2-7; D is undetermined. The ends were cut back, 0 bases at V and 3 bases at J, with 16 bases in the middle. This CDR3 has 16 amino acids. The germline V gene has CDR1 SGDLS and CDR2 YYNGEE. The CDR3 DNA sequence: TGTGCCAGCAGCGTAGACCCCGGGTTTCGAGACTACGAGCAGTACTTC. This translates into CASSVDPGFRDYEQYF.

This clonotype was seen a few times. This chain links TRBV15 with TRBJ1-4; D may be TRBD1 (5 bases). CDR1 and CDR2 from the germline V gene are LNHNV and YYDKDF (reference sequence). Trimming took off 8 bases at V and 5 bases at J, with 9 bases between the two ends. The CDR3 length is 12 residues. The CDR3 reads CATQAGNEKLFF. The CDR3, as DNA: TGTGCCACCCAAGCAGGGAATGAAAAACTGTTTTTT.